The sequence of this T cell receptor beta chain was determined in a study of blood T cell repertoires in COVID-19. Study-wide background: T cells, B-cell-depleted T cells, or PBMCs provided the cDNA or gDNA that served as material.

V was pared by 6 bases and J by 3 bases, with 5 bases of the junction left unmatched. This CDR3 region has 12 residues. Germline V gene sequence: CDR1 GTSNPN, CDR2 SVGIG (reference sequence). Data came from immunoSEQ multiplex PCR; TCRdb stores just in-frame clones and leaves some out. The table includes roughly 96,000 clones, roughly four fifths detected once. Input material: peripheral blood. The receptor was derived from a man between 60 and 70 years old with acute or convalescent COVID-19. The chain couples TRBV30 to TRBJ2-7; 7 bases match TRBD1. CDR3 residues: CACDWTGYEQYF. For the CDR3, the DNA is TGTGCCTGCGATTGGACAGGCTACGAGCAGTACTTC.